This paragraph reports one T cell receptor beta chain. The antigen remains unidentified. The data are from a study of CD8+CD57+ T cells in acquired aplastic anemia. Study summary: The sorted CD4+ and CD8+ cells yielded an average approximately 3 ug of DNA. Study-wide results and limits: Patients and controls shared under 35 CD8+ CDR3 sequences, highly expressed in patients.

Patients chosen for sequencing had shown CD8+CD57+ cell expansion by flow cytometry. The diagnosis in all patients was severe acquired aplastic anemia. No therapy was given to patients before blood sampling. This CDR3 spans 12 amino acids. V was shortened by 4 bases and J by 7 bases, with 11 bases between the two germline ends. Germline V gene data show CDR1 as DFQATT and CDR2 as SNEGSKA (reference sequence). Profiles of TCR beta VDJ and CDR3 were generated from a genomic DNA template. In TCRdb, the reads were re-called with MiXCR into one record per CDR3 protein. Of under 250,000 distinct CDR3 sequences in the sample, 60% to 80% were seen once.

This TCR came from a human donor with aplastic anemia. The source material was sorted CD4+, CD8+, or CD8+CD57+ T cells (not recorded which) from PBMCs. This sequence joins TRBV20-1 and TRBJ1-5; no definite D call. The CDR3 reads CSANGQEQPQHF. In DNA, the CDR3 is TGCAGTGCTAATGGCCAGGAACAGCCCCAGCATTTT.